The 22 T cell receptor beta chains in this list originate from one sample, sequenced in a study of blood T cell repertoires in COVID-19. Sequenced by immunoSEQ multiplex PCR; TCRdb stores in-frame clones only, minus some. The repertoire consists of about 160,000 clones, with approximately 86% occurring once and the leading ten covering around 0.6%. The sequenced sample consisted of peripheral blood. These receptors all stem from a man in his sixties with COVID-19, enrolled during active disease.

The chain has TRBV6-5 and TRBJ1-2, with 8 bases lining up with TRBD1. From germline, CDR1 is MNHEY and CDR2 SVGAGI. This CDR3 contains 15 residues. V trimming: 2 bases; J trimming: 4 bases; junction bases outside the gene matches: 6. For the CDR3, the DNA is TGTGCCAGCAGTTACGAACGACAGGGGATCTATGGCTACACCTTC. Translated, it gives CASSYERQGIYGYTF.

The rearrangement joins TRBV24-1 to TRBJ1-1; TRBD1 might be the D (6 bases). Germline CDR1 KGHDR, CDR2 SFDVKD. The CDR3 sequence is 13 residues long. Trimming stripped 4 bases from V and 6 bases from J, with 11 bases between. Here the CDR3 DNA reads TGTGCCACCAGTGACCAAGACAGGTCTGAAGCTTTCTTT. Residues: CATSDQDRSEAFF.

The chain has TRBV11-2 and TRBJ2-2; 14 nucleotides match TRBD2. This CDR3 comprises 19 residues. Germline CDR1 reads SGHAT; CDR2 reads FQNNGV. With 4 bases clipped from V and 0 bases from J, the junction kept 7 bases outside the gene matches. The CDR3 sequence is CASSSGTSGGLSNTGELFF. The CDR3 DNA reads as TGTGCCAGCAGCTCAGGGACTAGCGGGGGCCTTTCGAACACCGGGGAGCTGTTTTTT.

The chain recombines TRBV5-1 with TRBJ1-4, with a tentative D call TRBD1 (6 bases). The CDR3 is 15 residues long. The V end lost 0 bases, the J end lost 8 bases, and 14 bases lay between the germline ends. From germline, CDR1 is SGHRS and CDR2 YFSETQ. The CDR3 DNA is TGCGCCAGCAGCTTGGATCAGGGGCCGGGAGAAAAACTGTTTTTT. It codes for CASSLDQGPGEKLFF.

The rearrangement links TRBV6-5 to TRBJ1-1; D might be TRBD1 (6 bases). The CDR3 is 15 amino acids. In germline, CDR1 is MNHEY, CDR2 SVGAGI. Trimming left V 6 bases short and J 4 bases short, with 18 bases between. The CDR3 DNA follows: TGTGCCAGCAGGACCCGAAGGGGGGGGCCCACTGAAGCTTTCTTT. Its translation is CASRTRRGGPTEAFF.

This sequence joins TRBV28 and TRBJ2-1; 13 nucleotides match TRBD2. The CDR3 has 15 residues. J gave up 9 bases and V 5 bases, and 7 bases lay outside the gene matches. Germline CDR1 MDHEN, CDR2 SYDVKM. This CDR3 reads CASSLLAGGRVEQFF. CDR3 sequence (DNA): TGTGCCAGCAGTCTACTAGCGGGGGGGCGTGTTGAGCAGTTCTTC.

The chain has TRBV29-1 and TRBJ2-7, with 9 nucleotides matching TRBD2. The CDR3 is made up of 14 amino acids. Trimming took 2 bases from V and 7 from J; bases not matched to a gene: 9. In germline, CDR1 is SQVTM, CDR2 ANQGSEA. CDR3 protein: CSVEIAGAILEQYF. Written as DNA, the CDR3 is TGCAGCGTTGAAATAGCGGGAGCCATCTTAGAGCAGTACTTC.

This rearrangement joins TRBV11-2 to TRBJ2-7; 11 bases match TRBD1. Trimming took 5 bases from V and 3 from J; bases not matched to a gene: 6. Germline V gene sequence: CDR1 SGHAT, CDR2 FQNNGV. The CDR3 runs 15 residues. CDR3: CASSVRDRGFYEQYF. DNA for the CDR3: TGTGCCAGCAGCGTCCGGGACAGGGGGTTCTACGAGCAGTACTTC.

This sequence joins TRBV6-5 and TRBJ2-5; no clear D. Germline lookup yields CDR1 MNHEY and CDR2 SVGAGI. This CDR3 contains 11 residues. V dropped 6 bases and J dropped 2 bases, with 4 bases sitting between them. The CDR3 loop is CASSVQETQYF. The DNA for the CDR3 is TGTGCCAGCAGCGTTCAAGAGACCCAGTACTTC.

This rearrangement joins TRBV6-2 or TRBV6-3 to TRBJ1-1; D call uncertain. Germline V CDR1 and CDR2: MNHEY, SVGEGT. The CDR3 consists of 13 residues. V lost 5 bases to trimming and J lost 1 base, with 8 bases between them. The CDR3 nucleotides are TGTGCCAGCAGTGGGCAGTCGAACACTGAAGCTTTCTTT. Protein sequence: CASSGQSNTEAFF.

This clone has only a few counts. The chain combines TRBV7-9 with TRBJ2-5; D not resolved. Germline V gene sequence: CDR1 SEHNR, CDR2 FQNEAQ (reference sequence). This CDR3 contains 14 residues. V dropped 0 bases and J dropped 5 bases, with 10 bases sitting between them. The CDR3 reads CASSLAPQAETQYF. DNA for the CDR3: TGTGCCAGCAGCTTAGCGCCCCAGGCCGAGACCCAGTACTTC.

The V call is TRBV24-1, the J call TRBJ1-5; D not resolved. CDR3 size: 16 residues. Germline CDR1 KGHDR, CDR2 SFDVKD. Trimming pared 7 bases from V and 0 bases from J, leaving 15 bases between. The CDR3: CATSPSGRNSNQPQHF. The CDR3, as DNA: TGTGCCACCAGCCCTTCCGGGAGAAATAGCAATCAGCCCCAGCATTTT.

The CDR3 sequence is CASTRGAANTEAFF. The CDR3 coding sequence is TGTGCCAGCACCCGCGGAGCGGCGAACACTGAAGCTTTCTTT. The chain has TRBV7-2 and TRBJ1-1, with D unresolved. The germline CDR1 and CDR2 sequences are SGHTA and FQGNSA. The CDR3 sequence is 14 residues long. Trimming removed 7 bases at V and 1 base at J, with 13 bases between. The full variable domain, its missing parts supplied by reference TRBV7-2 and TRBJ1-1, is GAGVSQSPSNKVTEKGKDVELRCDPISGHTALYWYRQSLGQGLEFLIYFQGNSAPDKSGLPSDRFSAERTGGSVSTLTIQRTQQEDSAVYLCASTRGAANTEAFFGQGTRLTVV.

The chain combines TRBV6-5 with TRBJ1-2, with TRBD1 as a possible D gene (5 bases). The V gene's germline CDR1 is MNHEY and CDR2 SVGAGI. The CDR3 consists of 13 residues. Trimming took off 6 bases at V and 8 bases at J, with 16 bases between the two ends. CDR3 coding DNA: TGTGCCAGCAGACCGGGGCTGGAGGGAGGCTACACCTTC. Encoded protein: CASRPGLEGGYTF.

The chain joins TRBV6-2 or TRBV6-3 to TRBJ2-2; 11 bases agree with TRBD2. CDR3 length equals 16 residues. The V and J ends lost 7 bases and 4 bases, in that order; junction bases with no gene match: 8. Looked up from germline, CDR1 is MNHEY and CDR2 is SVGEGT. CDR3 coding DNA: TGTGCCAGCACCCCCCGACTAGCGGGAACCACCGGGGAGCTGTTTTTT. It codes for CASTPRLAGTTGELFF.

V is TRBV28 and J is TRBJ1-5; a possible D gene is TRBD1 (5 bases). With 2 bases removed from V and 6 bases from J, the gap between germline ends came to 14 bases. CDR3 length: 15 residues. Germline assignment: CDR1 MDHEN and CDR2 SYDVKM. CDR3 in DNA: TGTGCCAGCAGTTTACGGGCCAGGGTTGGTCAGCCCCAGCATTTT. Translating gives CASSLRARVGQPQHF.

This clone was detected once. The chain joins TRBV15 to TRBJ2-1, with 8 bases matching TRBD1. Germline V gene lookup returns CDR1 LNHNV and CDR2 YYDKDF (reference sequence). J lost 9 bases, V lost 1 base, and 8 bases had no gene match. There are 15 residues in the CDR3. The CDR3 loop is CATSRGTGIPLEQFF. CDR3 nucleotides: TGTGCCACCAGCAGAGGGACAGGGATCCCCCTTGAGCAGTTCTTC.

CDR3 nucleotide sequence: TGTGCCAGCAGGGGGACAGGGGGTTCTGCCAAAAACATTCAGTACTTC. As protein: CASRGTGGSAKNIQYF. The chain combines TRBV11-3 with TRBJ2-4; 11 nucleotides match TRBD1. CDR1 is SGHNT and CDR2 is YENEEA in the germline V gene. This CDR3 has 16 amino acids. V lost 6 bases, J lost 1 base, and 5 bases stayed unmatched.

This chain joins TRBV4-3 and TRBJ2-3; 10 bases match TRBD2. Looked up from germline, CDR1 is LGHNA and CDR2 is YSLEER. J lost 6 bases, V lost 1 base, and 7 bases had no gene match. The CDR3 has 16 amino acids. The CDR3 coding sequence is TGCGCCAGCAGCCAAGGGATAGCGGGAGGTTGGGATACGCAGTATTTT. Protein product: CASSQGIAGGWDTQYF.

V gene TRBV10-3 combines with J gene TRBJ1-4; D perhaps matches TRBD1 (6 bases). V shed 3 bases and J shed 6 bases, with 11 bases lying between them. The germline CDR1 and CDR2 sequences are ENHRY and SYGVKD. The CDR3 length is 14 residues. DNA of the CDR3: TGTGCCATCAGTGACGGGACAAGAGATGAAAAACTGTTTTTT. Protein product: CAISDGTRDEKLFF.

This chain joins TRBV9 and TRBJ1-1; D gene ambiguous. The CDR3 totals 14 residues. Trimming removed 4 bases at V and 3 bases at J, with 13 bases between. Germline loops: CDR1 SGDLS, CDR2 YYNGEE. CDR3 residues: CASSPRDFDTEAFF. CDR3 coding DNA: TGTGCCAGCAGCCCGCGGGATTTCGACACTGAAGCTTTCTTT.

The CDR3 loop reads CASSVAGTGHTGELFF. The DNA of the CDR3 is TGTGCCAGCAGCGTAGCTGGGACAGGGCACACCGGGGAGCTGTTTTTT. This rearrangement joins TRBV9 to TRBJ2-2, with 9 positions matching TRBD1. Per the germline V gene, CDR1 is SGDLS and CDR2 is YYNGEE. There are 16 residues in the CDR3. V trimming: 0 bases; J trimming: 3 bases; junction bases outside the gene matches: 3.